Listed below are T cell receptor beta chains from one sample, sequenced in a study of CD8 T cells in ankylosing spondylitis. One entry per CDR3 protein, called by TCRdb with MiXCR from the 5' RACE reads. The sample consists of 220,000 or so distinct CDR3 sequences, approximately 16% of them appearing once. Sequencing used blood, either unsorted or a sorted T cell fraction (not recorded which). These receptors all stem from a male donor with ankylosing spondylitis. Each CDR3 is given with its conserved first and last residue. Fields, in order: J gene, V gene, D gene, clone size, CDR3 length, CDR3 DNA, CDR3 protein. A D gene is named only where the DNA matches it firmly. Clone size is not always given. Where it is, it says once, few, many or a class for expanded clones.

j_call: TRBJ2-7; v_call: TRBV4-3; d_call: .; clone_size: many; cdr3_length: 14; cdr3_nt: TGCGCCAGCAGCCAAGAGACAGCGTCCTACGAGCAGTACTTC; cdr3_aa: CASSQETASYEQYF
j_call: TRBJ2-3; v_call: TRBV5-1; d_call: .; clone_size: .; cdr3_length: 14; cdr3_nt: TGCGCCAGCAGCTTGGAGCAGGGTACAGATACGCAGTATTTT; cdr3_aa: CASSLEQGTDTQYF
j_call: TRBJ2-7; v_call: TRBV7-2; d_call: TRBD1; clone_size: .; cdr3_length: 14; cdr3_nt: TGTGCCAGCAGCTGGACAGGGCCTAACTACGAGCAGTACTTC; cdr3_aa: CASSWTGPNYEQYF
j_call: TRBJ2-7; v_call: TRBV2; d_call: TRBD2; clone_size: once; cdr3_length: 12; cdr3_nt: TGTGCCAGCAGTGCTAGCGGCTACGAGCAGTACTTC; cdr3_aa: CASSASGYEQYF
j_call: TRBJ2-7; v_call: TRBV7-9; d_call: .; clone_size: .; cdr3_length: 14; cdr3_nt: TGTGCCAGCAGCTTACGACAACTACCCTACGAGCAGTACTTC; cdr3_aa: CASSLRQLPYEQYF
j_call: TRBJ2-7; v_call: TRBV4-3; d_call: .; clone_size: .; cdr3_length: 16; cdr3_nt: TGCGCCAGCAGCCAAGAGTGGGCTGCGCACTCCTACGGGCAGTACTTC; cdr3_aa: CASSQEWAAHSYGQYF
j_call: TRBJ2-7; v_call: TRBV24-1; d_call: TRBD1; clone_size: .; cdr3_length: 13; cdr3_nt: TGTGCCACCAGCCGGACAGGTTCCTACGAGCAGTACTTC; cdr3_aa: CATSRTGSYEQYF
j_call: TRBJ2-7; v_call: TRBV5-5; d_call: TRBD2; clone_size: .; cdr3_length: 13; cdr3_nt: TGTGCCAGCAGCTTGGTTAGCGGGGCCGAGCAGTACTTC; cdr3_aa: CASSLVSGAEQYF
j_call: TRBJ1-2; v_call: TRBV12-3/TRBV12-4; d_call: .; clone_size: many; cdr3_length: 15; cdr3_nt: TGTGCCAGCAGTTTAGCTACCGGGGCCAACTATGGCTACACCTTC; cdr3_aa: CASSLATGANYGYTF
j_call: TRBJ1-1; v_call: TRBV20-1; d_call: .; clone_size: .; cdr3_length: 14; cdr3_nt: TGCAGTGCTAGTTCACAGGGAGGGGGCACTGAAGCTTTCTTT; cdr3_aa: CSASSQGGGTEAFF
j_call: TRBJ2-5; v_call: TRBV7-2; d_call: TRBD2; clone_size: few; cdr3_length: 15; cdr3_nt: TGTGCCAGCAGCTTAGTTTGGGGGGGGGGAGAGACCCAGTACTTC; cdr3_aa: CASSLVWGGGETQYF